This TCR beta chain appears in the sequencing data of a study of CD8+ T cells in alopecia areata. RNA was isolated and reverse transcribed to cDNA, the sequencing template. Some clones are missing from TCRdb's copy, which holds only in-frame ones; the method was immunoSEQ multiplex PCR. The sample has more than 100,000 clones, 58% seen once. V lost 1 base, J lost 4 bases, and 9 bases lay in between. This CDR3 is built from 14 residues. CDR1 is SGHTA and CDR2 is FQGNSA in the germline V gene. The sequencing used CD4+ T cells sorted from blood, collected at week 0. The source of this sequence is a human donor with alopecia areata. V is TRBV7-2 and J is TRBJ2-3, with D hard to call. DNA for the CDR3: TGTGCCAGCAGCTTAGACTTTTCGGCAGATACGCAGTATTTT. It is translated as CASSLDFSADTQYF.